This T cell receptor (beta chain) came from a study of blood T cell repertoires in COVID-19. Study information: The United States, Italy and Spain provided the acute and convalescent COVID-19 samples. Sample material is recorded as cDNA or gDNA derived from T cells, B-cell-depleted T cells, or PBMCs.

As originally analysed: By means of reference gene primer amplification, nucleated cell counts were estimated. Some clones are missing from TCRdb's copy, which holds only in-frame ones; the method was immunoSEQ multiplex PCR. The DNA was the basis for D and trimming; V, J and clone size are from that table. Here the sample spans about 23,000 clones, over 75% being singletons. V was shortened by 8 bases and J by 1 base, with 14 bases between the two germline ends. CDR3 length equals 14 residues. Germline V gene data show CDR1 as MNHEY and CDR2 as SVGAGI. The chain couples TRBV6-5 to TRBJ1-1; D is possibly TRBD1 (5 bases). Sequenced sample: peripheral blood. This receptor was identified in a human donor in a cohort sampled during active COVID-19. The DNA of the CDR3 is TGTGCCAGCTTCCCCCGGGGGGGGAACACTGAAGCTTTCTTT. Its protein product is CASFPRGGNTEAFF.